Listed here is a single T cell receptor beta chain. No cognate antigen has been identified for it. No much larger clonotype is one base removed from it; base qualities were not supplied. The CDR3 regions of human TCRbeta chains were subjected to immunosequencing. Concerning the study's data processing: Repertoire TCRs were checked for matches against a reference library of SARS-CoV-2-specific TCRs that had been generated using the MIRA antigen-specificity platform. Breadth was defined as the fraction of unique TCRs that were SARS-CoV-2-associated, and depth was defined as the fraction of total T cells that were SARS-CoV-2-associated. Using the MIRA data, each spike-specific TCR was mapped to the spike region that the TCR reacts to and placed in a CD4 or CD8 class. Log10-transformed breadth and depth values were compared by one-way ANOVA with Sidak's multiple comparisons tests. In TCRdb, the immuneACCESS table is reduced to in-frame sequences with V and J assigned. These tables do not hold every clone; where another copy was compared, an unresolved V gene accounts for under half, and the others remain unexplained. V, J and clone size are those of that table, while D and trimming were read from the DNA. This sample gives about 160,000 clones in total; over 75% of them show up just once. The ten biggest clones cover less than 1.6% of the sample.

Sample time point, as interpreted from the label and publication: baseline before first vaccination. The vaccinee samples were drawn from two UK trials, COV001 and COV002, one of which was a single-blind randomized controlled phase 2/3 trial testing AZD1222 (ChAdOx1 nCoV-19) in healthy adults. For TCRbeta chain sequencing, PBMC samples were collected from trial participants at day 0 and at day 28 after the second dose. This sample is drawn from a study of T cell responses to AZD1222 COVID-19 vaccine (dated by TCRdb to the early 2020s). Looking at the study overall: AZD1222 recipients whose second dose came at about 4 weeks and those whose second dose came at about 12 weeks were combined into one group, since spike-specific TCR depth and breadth did not differ between the two schedules. TCR sequencing was performed for about 240 trial participants, of whom about 200 were given two doses of AZD1222 and approximately 25 were given two doses of MenACWY control vaccine. Trial participants were enrolled by age into 18-55, 56-69 and 70-plus year subgroups, with roughly 160, 29 and 62 TCR-sequenced participants respectively. What the study reported, not specific to this receptor: Because no day 14 peak-response samples were available, repertoires were characterized only after the peak T cell response. Participants were mostly white British, with more females than males. The authors suggested clonal diversity may have been underestimated. Nearly half of unique spike-specific TCRs reportedly recognized epitopes outside regions mutated in the B.1.351 and B.1.1.7 variants. Conclusions about previously exposed vaccinees are limited because only 6 or 7 AZD1222 recipients were SARS-CoV-2 seropositive at baseline. In the small 56-69-year group, the increase in depth fell short of significance, most likely because of low power. After two AZD1222 doses, both the breadth and the depth of spike-specific TCRs were significantly higher than at day 0 and than in MenACWY recipients. Vaccine-associated CD4 TCRs spanned the whole spike protein, with dominant responses in regions 160-218 and 743-854.

Trimming takes 7 bases off V and 0 bases off J; junction bases not matched to a gene: 8. Inclusive of the bounding cysteine and phenylalanine, the CDR3 is 15 residues long. Only the CDR3 portion is preserved as DNA: 45 bases, with reading frame beginning at the first base. The germline V gene provides CDR1 MDHEN and CDR2 SYDVKM. Sequences were derived from peripheral blood, sampled on day 0 of AZD1222 vaccination. This chain joins TRBV28 to TRBJ1-1; 7 bases in the middle match TRBD1. This receptor was identified in an adult in good health. The nucleotide sequence reads TGTGCCAGCACCTTAGGGACAGCTCTGAACACTGAAGCTTTCTTT. The resulting protein is CASTLGTALNTEAFF. The CDR3 plus the reference TRBV28 and TRBJ1-1 genes for the other parts give the full variable domain: DVKVTQSSRYLVKRTGEKVFLECVQDMDHENMFWYRQDPGLGLRLIYFSYDVKMKEKGDIPEGYSVSREKKERFSLILESASTNQTSMYLCASTLGTALNTEAFFGQGTRLTVV.